Listed here are 6 T cell receptor beta chains from one sample, sequenced in a study of early T cells in non-severe SARS-CoV-2 infection (dated by TCRdb to the early 2020s). The library came from 5' RACE. The run used a NextSeq 500. Using fastp trimming at Q25 and MiXCR clonotype assembly, TCRdb reanalyzed the public sequencing data and kept in-frame beta chains. CDR3 protein duplicates are merged, each entry listing the most common genes and DNA. The sample table holds about 66,000 distinct CDR3 sequences, of which 9.1% were seen once. The ten most abundant clones make up 3% to 3.5% of the sample. The sample was whole blood. Receptor source: an adult who was a healthcare worker with PCR-confirmed SARS-CoV-2 infection or an uninfected control (not recorded which).

The genes are TRBV9 and TRBJ2-2; D is unclear. Germline V gene sequence: CDR1 SGDLS, CDR2 YYNGEE. V lost 0 bases and J lost 1, with 7 bases in between. The CDR3 length is 15 residues. The CDR3 nucleotides are TGTGCCAGCAGCGTAGACGGTCGGAACACCGGGGAGCTGTTTTTT. Its translation is CASSVDGRNTGELFF. Full variable domain (rest looked up from reference TRBV9 and TRBJ2-2): DSGVTQTPKHLITATGQRVTLRCSPRSGDLSVYWYQQSLDQGLQFLIQYYNGEERAKGNILERFSAQQFPDLHSELNLSSLELGDSALYFCASSVDGRNTGELFFGEGSRLTVL.

This clonotype was detected only once. V is TRBV6-6 and J is TRBJ2-3; 9 nucleotides match TRBD2. CDR3 size: 18 residues. CDR1 is MNHNY, CDR2 SVGAGI, per germline (reference sequence). With V trimmed by 4 bases and J by 4 bases, 15 bases remained unmatched. The CDR3 bases are TGTGCCAGCAGTTCGCCGGGGGGTAGCGGGAGACACCCAGATACGCAGTATTTT. It codes for CASSSPGGSGRHPDTQYF.

This clonotype was observed a handful of times. This chain connects TRBV2 to TRBJ2-3; 11 bases agree with TRBD2. The CDR3 has 15 amino acids. The germline gives CDR1 SNHLY, CDR2 FYNNEI. V shed 5 bases and J 2 bases; nucleotides not matched to a gene: 3. This CDR3 reads CASSLLAGDTDTQYF. DNA of the CDR3: TGTGCCAGCAGTCTACTAGCGGGAGACACAGATACGCAGTATTTT.

The chain links TRBV28 to TRBJ2-7, with 9 bases matching TRBD1. CDR1 is MDHEN, CDR2 SYDVKM, per germline. The CDR3 has 16 amino acids. Unmatched junction bases numbered 6, after V lost 3 bases and J lost 0 bases. The chain's CDR3 is CASSFIAGQGSYEQYF. The CDR3 region has the DNA TGTGCCAGCAGTTTTATTGCGGGACAGGGCTCCTACGAGCAGTACTTC.

The chain recombines TRBV6-2 or TRBV6-3 with TRBJ2-7, with D maybe TRBD2 (7 bases). The CDR3 loop spans 15 amino acids. The V gene's germline CDR1 is MNHEY and CDR2 SVGEGT. Deletions cut 6 bases from V and 6 bases from J, with 21 bases between. The CDR3 coding sequence is TGTGCCAGCAGCAACGACGGGAGGATGGGGGCCGAGCAGTACTTC. Translated, it gives CASSNDGRMGAEQYF.

This clonotype was found many times. The chain recombines TRBV7-8 with TRBJ2-1; 9 bases map to TRBD2. V trimming: 2 bases; J trimming: 12 bases; junction bases outside the gene matches: 14. Germline CDR1 and CDR2: SGHVS and FQNEAQ. The length of the CDR3 is 16 residues. The CDR3 region is CASSLLSGSGTMRQFF. CDR3 DNA sequence: TGTGCCAGCAGCTTACTTAGCGGGAGTGGCACAATGAGGCAGTTCTTC.